A single T cell receptor (beta chain) is shown here with its context. The sample is drawn from a study of blood T cell repertoires in COVID-19. Study in general: Donors in the United States, Italy and Spain gave samples during acute or convalescent COVID-19. T cells, B-cell-depleted T cells, or PBMCs supplied cDNA or gDNA.

The CDR3 consists of 15 residues. The ends lost 6 bases at V and 0 bases at J; junction bases unmatched: 3. Germline V CDR1 and CDR2: MDHEN, SYDVKM. In the original processing: Researchers report that nucleated cell counts were estimated from reference gene primer amplification. Repertoires were generated with immunoSEQ multiplex PCR, while TCRdb's copy carries only in-frame clones and drops some. The D gene and trimming were derived from the DNA, and the V and J assignments and clone size from that table. The top ten hold under 12% of the sample, which has around 150,000 clones, 80% to 90% seen once.

The sequenced material came from peripheral blood. The TCR comes from a man aged 60 to 75 with active or convalescent COVID-19. V gene TRBV28 combines with J gene TRBJ2-1; 9 bases are a match to TRBD2. The CDR3 bases are TGTGCCAGCAGGGTGACTAGCGGCTCCTACAATGAGCAGTTCTTC. Encoded protein: CASRVTSGSYNEQFF.